The 13 T cell receptor beta chains below were found in one sample sequenced in a study of cytomegalovirus exposure and HLA in healthy donors. The study ran its PCR with 60 Vbeta and 13 Jbeta primers. The table came from immunoSEQ multiplex PCR; TCRdb's copy has only in-frame clones and leaves some out. The sample records around 120,000 clones, roughly 69% being singletons. Sequencing was performed on PBMCs. These receptors came from a man aged 25-40 years in good health and CMV-seropositive.

This chain connects TRBV7-9 to TRBJ2-1; D perhaps matches TRBD2 (6 bases). From germline, CDR1 is SEHNR and CDR2 FQNEAQ (reference sequence). V was clipped by 6 bases and J by 7 bases, with 16 bases between them. The CDR3 loop spans 14 amino acids. CDR3 DNA sequence: TGTGCCAGCAGTTCAGTGCTACGGGGGAATGAGCAGTTCTTC. Protein sequence: CASSSVLRGNEQFF.

The chain employs TRBV19 and TRBJ1-4, with 7 bases fitting TRBD1. Germline V gives CDR1 LNHDA, CDR2 SQIVND (reference sequence). The CDR3 is 14 amino acids. Trimming removed 5 bases from V and 8 bases from J; junction bases left unmatched: 8. In nucleotides, the CDR3 is TGTGCCAGTAGTGTAACAGGGGTTCGGGAAAAACTGTTTTTT. It translates to CASSVTGVREKLFF.

This chain links TRBV19 with TRBJ1-2; TRBD1 agrees at 10 bases. This CDR3 is 14 amino acids long. Germline-derived CDR1 and CDR2 are LNHDA and SQIVND (reference sequence). Trimming took 6 bases from V and 6 from J; bases not matched to a gene: 7. The CDR3 protein is CASRRDRGVDGYTF. The CDR3 DNA reads TGTGCCAGTAGGCGGGACAGGGGAGTCGATGGCTACACCTTC.

V and J are TRBV7-9 and TRBJ1-4, with 10 bases that match TRBD1. The junction had 4 bases not matched to a gene; V was cut back by 1 base and J by 8 bases. The CDR3 runs to 15 residues. The V gene's germline CDR1 is SEHNR and CDR2 FQNEAQ (reference sequence). This CDR3 reads CASSLGTGGKEKLFF. The CDR3 nucleotides are TGTGCCAGCAGCTTAGGGACAGGGGGGAAGGAAAAACTGTTTTTT.

CDR3 protein: CASSPRGLAGGPLGELFF. DNA of the CDR3: TGTGCCAGCAGCCCTCGAGGACTAGCGGGGGGGCCCCTCGGGGAGCTGTTTTTT. The rearrangement joins TRBV7-9 to TRBJ2-2; 15 bases align to TRBD2. The CDR3 length is 18 residues. The ends lost 5 bases at V and 7 bases at J; junction bases unmatched: 11. Germline V lookup: CDR1 SEHNR, CDR2 FQNEAQ (reference sequence).

This clone was seen only a few times. This chain joins TRBV5-5 and TRBJ1-1, with 7 bases identical to TRBD1. The ends lost 2 bases at V and 1 base at J; junction bases unmatched: 2. The CDR3 contains 14 residues. Germline V gene data show CDR1 as SGHKS and CDR2 as YYEKEE (reference sequence). DNA for the CDR3: TGTGCCAGCAGCTTAGGGGGCTGGAACACTGAAGCTTTCTTT. This translates into CASSLGGWNTEAFF.

The CDR3 DNA reads as TGTGCCAGCAGATCGGCACTCGAGGATAGAGATACGCAGTATTTT. This codes for CASRSALEDRDTQYF. The chain joins TRBV5-4 to TRBJ2-3; D remains ambiguous. Trimming took 5 bases from V and 5 from J, leaving 18 bases between them. CDR3 size: 15 residues. Germline-derived CDR1 and CDR2 are SGHNT and YYREEE (reference sequence).

The rearrangement joins TRBV27 to TRBJ1-1; D unclear. V was shortened by 3 bases and J by 1 base, with 18 bases between the two germline ends. Looked up from germline, CDR1 is MNHEY and CDR2 is SMNVEV (reference sequence). The CDR3 extends over 17 amino acids. In DNA, the CDR3 is TGTGCCAGCAGTTTCAGAGGTAGCGCTCGGACGAACACTGAAGCTTTCTTT. Translation: CASSFRGSARTNTEAFF.

The chain uses TRBV6-5 and TRBJ1-1; D is undetermined. Germline V gene data show CDR1 as MNHEY and CDR2 as SVGAGI. The V and J ends lost 7 bases and 0 bases respectively, with 12 bases between them. The CDR3 consists of 14 residues. CDR3 loop: CASKRSIMNTEAFF. For the CDR3, the DNA is TGTGCCAGCAAACGCAGTATAATGAACACTGAAGCTTTCTTT.

This clone showed up just a few times. The rearrangement uses TRBV7-9 and TRBJ1-1; D gene unclear. Germline V gene lookup returns CDR1 SEHNR and CDR2 FQNEAQ (reference sequence). Trimming removed 3 bases at V and 1 base at J, with 6 bases between. CDR3 length: 13 residues. DNA for the CDR3: TGTGCCAGCAGCTTTGCGGCGAACACTGAAGCTTTCTTT. The encoded protein is CASSFAANTEAFF.

The genes are TRBV10-3 and TRBJ2-3; tentative D call: TRBD2 (5 bases). The V gene lost 4 bases and the J gene lost 10 bases, with 18 bases spanning the gap. In germline, CDR1 is ENHRY, CDR2 SYGVKD. The CDR3 consists of 14 residues. Here the CDR3 reads CAISAPRLGEAQYF. CDR3 in DNA: TGTGCCATCAGTGCCCCCAGACTGGGAGAGGCGCAGTATTTT.

The genes are TRBV6-1 and TRBJ2-7; 7 nucleotides line up with TRBD1. In germline, CDR1 is MNHNS, CDR2 SASEGT. The CDR3 runs 11 residues. The V gene end was trimmed by 8 bases and the J gene end by 3 bases; junction bases not matched to a gene: 1. The CDR3, as DNA: TGTGCCAGCCAGGGGGACTACGAGCAGTACTTC. Its protein is CASQGDYEQYF.

V and J are TRBV6-1 and TRBJ1-3; D gene uncertain. The CDR3 consists of 14 residues. CDR1 is MNHNS and CDR2 is SASEGT in the germline V gene. V was cut by 0 bases and J by 4 bases, with 7 bases left in between. The CDR3 loop is CASSEARPGNTIYF. CDR3 in DNA: TGTGCCAGCAGTGAAGCGAGGCCCGGAAACACCATATATTTT.